The rows below give T cell receptor beta chains drawn from one sample of a study of radiotherapy plus CTLA-4 blockade in lung cancer. The method was immunoSEQ multiplex PCR; TCRdb's version includes in-frame clones alone and lacks a portion of them. In the table there are roughly 85,000 clones, 70% to 90% of which are singletons. This sample comprised peripheral blood, obtained from a patient treated with radiotherapy plus ipilimumab. Receptors were obtained from a human donor with non-small cell lung cancer that progressed on radiotherapy plus ipilimumab. Both conserved end residues are part of each CDR3. The D gene is left open where the match is weak. Expanded clones get a size class; other rows say once, few or many, or leave the size out.

V gene: TRBV7-9
CDR3 length: 16
clone size: -
D gene: -
J gene: TRBJ2-3
CDR3 DNA: TGTGCCAGCAGACCCCCAAACACATACAAGGGAGATACGCAGTATTTT
CDR3 protein: CASRPPNTYKGDTQYF

V gene: TRBV6-4
CDR3 length: 14
clone size: -
D gene: -
J gene: TRBJ2-2
CDR3 DNA: TGTGCCAGCAGTCCCGGGATCAACACCGGGGAGCTGTTTTTT
CDR3 protein: CASSPGINTGELFF

V gene: TRBV4-3
CDR3 length: 15
clone size: -
D gene: TRBD1
J gene: TRBJ2-7
CDR3 DNA: TGCGCCAGCAGCCAAGGACAGGGGGGGCCTTACGAGCAGTACTTC
CDR3 protein: CASSQGQGGPYEQYF

V gene: TRBV5-6
CDR3 length: 14
clone size: -
D gene: -
J gene: TRBJ2-5
CDR3 DNA: TGTGCCAGCAGACCAGCAGGGGGAGGAGAGACCCAGTACTTC
CDR3 protein: CASRPAGGGETQYF

V gene: TRBV27
CDR3 length: 16
clone size: -
D gene: -
J gene: TRBJ2-3
CDR3 DNA: TGTGCCAGCAGAGGGGGTCGTAGGGCCAACATGGATACGCAGTATTTT
CDR3 protein: CASRGGRRANMDTQYF

V gene: TRBV6-1
CDR3 length: 12
clone size: -
D gene: -
J gene: TRBJ1-1
CDR3 DNA: TGTGCCAGCAGTCGAGCGAACACTGAAGCTTTCTTT
CDR3 protein: CASSRANTEAFF

V gene: TRBV27
CDR3 length: 14
clone size: -
D gene: TRBD1
J gene: TRBJ2-3
CDR3 DNA: TGTGCCAGCAGTAGTCAGGGGGGCACAGATACGCAGTATTTT
CDR3 protein: CASSSQGGTDTQYF

V gene: TRBV30
CDR3 length: 15
clone size: -
D gene: TRBD2
J gene: TRBJ2-1
CDR3 DNA: TGTGCCTGGAGTTCGGGGTTAGCGGGAGCTCATGAGCAGTTCTTC
CDR3 protein: CAWSSGLAGAHEQFF

V gene: TRBV7-3
CDR3 length: 17
clone size: -
D gene: TRBD2
J gene: TRBJ2-5
CDR3 DNA: TGTGCCAGCAGCTCCCAGAGCCCGGGACTAGCGATGGAGACCCAGTACTTC
CDR3 protein: CASSSQSPGLAMETQYF

V gene: TRBV6-1
CDR3 length: 12
clone size: -
D gene: -
J gene: TRBJ2-2
CDR3 DNA: TGTGCCAGCAGAGTCTCCACCGGGGAGCTGTTTTTT
CDR3 protein: CASRVSTGELFF

V gene: TRBV18
CDR3 length: 14
clone size: -
D gene: -
J gene: TRBJ1-2
CDR3 DNA: TGTGCCACCACAGGTGGCGGGGCATCCAGTGGCTACACCTTC
CDR3 protein: CATTGGGASSGYTF

V gene: TRBV19
CDR3 length: 15
clone size: once
D gene: TRBD2
J gene: TRBJ2-5
CDR3 DNA: TGTGCCAGTCGGACTAGCGGGGGGTTACAAGAGACCCAGTACTTC
CDR3 protein: CASRTSGGLQETQYF

V gene: TRBV5-1
CDR3 length: 15
clone size: -
D gene: TRBD1
J gene: TRBJ1-4
CDR3 DNA: TGCGCCAGCAGCTTGGCGACAGGGAGTGGGGAAAAACTGTTTTTT
CDR3 protein: CASSLATGSGEKLFF

V gene: TRBV19
CDR3 length: 14
clone size: once
D gene: TRBD1
J gene: TRBJ2-7
CDR3 DNA: TGTGCCAGTAGTCCAGGACAGGGGGAGAACGAGCAGTACTTC
CDR3 protein: CASSPGQGENEQYF

V gene: TRBV9
CDR3 length: 14
clone size: -
D gene: -
J gene: TRBJ2-3
CDR3 DNA: TGTGCCACCGGCTTGGGCGCTAGCACAGATACGCAGTATTTT
CDR3 protein: CATGLGASTDTQYF

V gene: TRBV6-5
CDR3 length: 15
clone size: -
D gene: TRBD1
J gene: TRBJ2-5
CDR3 DNA: TGTGCCAGCAGTTACTTTCCACAGGGGCCAGAGACCCAGTACTTC
CDR3 protein: CASSYFPQGPETQYF

V gene: TRBV14
CDR3 length: 15
clone size: -
D gene: TRBD2
J gene: TRBJ2-3
CDR3 DNA: TGTGCCAGCAGCCACCCGGGGGGGAGCACAGATACGCAGTATTTT
CDR3 protein: CASSHPGGSTDTQYF

V gene: TRBV5-6
CDR3 length: 16
clone size: -
D gene: TRBD2
J gene: TRBJ2-2
CDR3 DNA: TGTGCCAGCAGCTTGCAGGGACTAGCTTCGTACGGGGAGCTGTTTTTT
CDR3 protein: CASSLQGLASYGELFF

V gene: TRBV28
CDR3 length: 12
clone size: once
D gene: -
J gene: TRBJ1-1
CDR3 DNA: TGTGCCAGCAGTTTATCCCGCCTTGAAGCTTTCTTT
CDR3 protein: CASSLSRLEAFF

V gene: TRBV6-5
CDR3 length: 15
clone size: -
D gene: -
J gene: TRBJ2-7
CDR3 DNA: TGTGCCAGCAGCCCCCTCGCGGGGCCCTTCTACGAGCAGTACTTC
CDR3 protein: CASSPLAGPFYEQYF

V gene: TRBV19
CDR3 length: 15
clone size: -
D gene: TRBD2
J gene: TRBJ2-3
CDR3 DNA: TGTGCCACCGCCCTGACTAGCGGTAGCACAGATACGCAGTATTTT
CDR3 protein: CATALTSGSTDTQYF

V gene: TRBV11-3
CDR3 length: 15
clone size: few
D gene: TRBD1
J gene: TRBJ2-7
CDR3 DNA: TGTGCCAGCAGCTTGCCCGGGACAGGCACCTACGAGCAGTACTTC
CDR3 protein: CASSLPGTGTYEQYF

V gene: TRBV4-1
CDR3 length: 17
clone size: -
D gene: -
J gene: TRBJ2-3
CDR3 DNA: TGCGCCAGCAGCCAAGTGGGAATACCTATAACCACAGATACGCAGTATTTT
CDR3 protein: CASSQVGIPITTDTQYF

V gene: TRBV5-8
CDR3 length: 12
clone size: -
D gene: -
J gene: TRBJ2-7
CDR3 DNA: TGTGCCAGCAGCTTGCAGGTCTACGAGCAGTACTTC
CDR3 protein: CASSLQVYEQYF

V gene: TRBV16
CDR3 length: 14
clone size: -
D gene: -
J gene: TRBJ2-7
CDR3 DNA: TGTGCCAGCAGCTGGTGGGTGAGCTCCTACGAGCAGTACTTC
CDR3 protein: CASSWWVSSYEQYF

V gene: TRBV5-4
CDR3 length: 13
clone size: once
D gene: -
J gene: TRBJ1-1
CDR3 DNA: TGTGCCAGCAGCTACGATATGAACACTGAAGCTTTCTTT
CDR3 protein: CASSYDMNTEAFF

V gene: TRBV18
CDR3 length: 14
clone size: -
D gene: TRBD1
J gene: TRBJ1-1
CDR3 DNA: TGTGCCAGCTCACCCACAGGGGGGAACACTGAAGCTTTCTTT
CDR3 protein: CASSPTGGNTEAFF

V gene: TRBV5-1
CDR3 length: 14
clone size: -
D gene: TRBD1
J gene: TRBJ2-5
CDR3 DNA: TGCGCCAGCAGTCGGGTGGGACAGGACGTGGCCCAGTACTTC
CDR3 protein: CASSRVGQDVAQYF

V gene: TRBV9
CDR3 length: 14
clone size: -
D gene: -
J gene: TRBJ2-7
CDR3 DNA: TGTGCCAGCAGTTCACCTGGGGGACGGCACGAGCAGTACTTC
CDR3 protein: CASSSPGGRHEQYF

V gene: TRBV20-1
CDR3 length: 11
clone size: -
D gene: -
J gene: TRBJ2-1
CDR3 DNA: TGCAGTGCCCCACTGTACAATGAGCAGTTCTTC
CDR3 protein: CSAPLYNEQFF

V gene: TRBV7-2
CDR3 length: 12
clone size: -
D gene: -
J gene: TRBJ2-7
CDR3 DNA: TGTGCCAGCAGCCCGGACAGTCCCGAGCAGTACTTC
CDR3 protein: CASSPDSPEQYF

V gene: TRBV6-5
CDR3 length: 14
clone size: -
D gene: -
J gene: TRBJ1-3
CDR3 DNA: TGTGCCAGCAGTTCGACAGGAACTGGAAACACCATATATTTT
CDR3 protein: CASSSTGTGNTIYF

V gene: TRBV5-3
CDR3 length: 13
clone size: -
D gene: TRBD1
J gene: TRBJ1-2
CDR3 DNA: TGTGCCAGAAGCCTGGACAGGGTCGAGGGCTACACCTTC
CDR3 protein: CARSLDRVEGYTF

V gene: TRBV19
CDR3 length: 15
clone size: few
D gene: -
J gene: TRBJ1-5
CDR3 DNA: TGTGCCAGTAGTACGTACAGAGATAGCAATCAGCCCCAGCATTTT
CDR3 protein: CASSTYRDSNQPQHF

V gene: TRBV5-4
CDR3 length: 14
clone size: -
D gene: TRBD1
J gene: TRBJ2-7
CDR3 DNA: TGTGCCAGCAGCTTGGGGGCAGGGGGATACGAGCAGTACTTC
CDR3 protein: CASSLGAGGYEQYF

V gene: TRBV30
CDR3 length: 15
clone size: -
D gene: TRBD1
J gene: TRBJ1-2
CDR3 DNA: TGTGCCTGGAGAGAGTGGGACAGGGACAACTATGGCTACACCTTC
CDR3 protein: CAWREWDRDNYGYTF

V gene: TRBV4-3
CDR3 length: 18
clone size: -
D gene: TRBD1
J gene: TRBJ1-2
CDR3 DNA: TGCGCCAGCAGCCAAGATCTCCCTGGGACAGGGATGTATGGTGGCTACACCTTC
CDR3 protein: CASSQDLPGTGMYGGYTF

V gene: TRBV7-2
CDR3 length: 11
clone size: once
D gene: -
J gene: TRBJ2-7
CDR3 DNA: TGTGCCAGCAGCAAGTCCTACGAGCAGTACTTC
CDR3 protein: CASSKSYEQYF

V gene: TRBV28
CDR3 length: 17
clone size: -
D gene: -
J gene: TRBJ1-4
CDR3 DNA: TGTGCCAGCACAATCCCGGGGGTCCCGCACGGTAATGAAAAACTGTTTTTT
CDR3 protein: CASTIPGVPHGNEKLFF

V gene: TRBV10-3
CDR3 length: 12
clone size: -
D gene: -
J gene: TRBJ1-2
CDR3 DNA: TGTGCCATCAGCGGTGGTGGCTATGGCTACACCTTC
CDR3 protein: CAISGGGYGYTF

V gene: TRBV10-3
CDR3 length: 12
clone size: -
D gene: -
J gene: TRBJ2-2
CDR3 DNA: TGTGCCATCAGCGGGACCACCGGGGAGCTGTTTTTT
CDR3 protein: CAISGTTGELFF

V gene: TRBV5-4
CDR3 length: 14
clone size: once
D gene: -
J gene: TRBJ2-5
CDR3 DNA: TGTGCCAGCAGCTTGAAGGGTGGGGGAGAGACCCAGTACTTC
CDR3 protein: CASSLKGGGETQYF

V gene: TRBV7-9
CDR3 length: 12
clone size: -
D gene: TRBD1
J gene: TRBJ1-1
CDR3 DNA: TGTGCTAGCAGCCCTGGGACAGCGGCGGCTTTCTTT
CDR3 protein: CASSPGTAAAFF

V gene: TRBV19
CDR3 length: 15
clone size: few
D gene: TRBD1
J gene: TRBJ1-4
CDR3 DNA: TGTGCCAGTAGGGGGACAGACGGGGGAATGAAAGAACTGTTTTTT
CDR3 protein: CASRGTDGGMKELFF

V gene: TRBV7-8
CDR3 length: 13
clone size: -
D gene: -
J gene: TRBJ2-5
CDR3 DNA: TGTGCCAGCAGCTCCATTCTCCAAGAGACCCAGTACTTC
CDR3 protein: CASSSILQETQYF

V gene: TRBV28
CDR3 length: 15
clone size: -
D gene: -
J gene: TRBJ2-7
CDR3 DNA: TGTGCCAGCAGTTTTGGTGTGACGGTCTCCTACGAGCAGTACTTC
CDR3 protein: CASSFGVTVSYEQYF

V gene: TRBV7-9
CDR3 length: 19
clone size: -
D gene: TRBD2
J gene: TRBJ2-2
CDR3 DNA: TGTGCCAGCAGCTTTATGGGACTAGCGGGAGGCCTGAACACCGGGGAGCTGTTTTTT
CDR3 protein: CASSFMGLAGGLNTGELFF

V gene: TRBV27
CDR3 length: 16
clone size: -
D gene: TRBD1
J gene: TRBJ1-6
CDR3 DNA: TGTGCCACCCGACAGGGAGTAAGCTCCTATAATTCACCCCTCCACTTT
CDR3 protein: CATRQGVSSYNSPLHF

V gene: TRBV2
CDR3 length: 16
clone size: once
D gene: -
J gene: TRBJ2-7
CDR3 DNA: TGTGCCAGCAGTGTGAGACAGGGAGGGGCCTTCTACGAGCAGTACTTC
CDR3 protein: CASSVRQGGAFYEQYF

V gene: TRBV19
CDR3 length: 18
clone size: -
D gene: TRBD1
J gene: TRBJ1-2
CDR3 DNA: TGTGCCAGTAAAGGGACAGGGGGCATCCAGGCATCAAACTATGGCTACACCTTC
CDR3 protein: CASKGTGGIQASNYGYTF